What follows describes a single T cell receptor beta chain. Its target is not known. Genes here carry mouse names. Read sequence stops 1 residue before the CDR3 end, and the germline J gene provides the missing end. TCRbeta CDR3 was sequenced at survey depth with template counts. Measured with immunoSEQ multiplex PCR; TCRdb has only the in-frame clones, and not every one. Among about 5,000 clones, over 30% were seen once, and the ten largest hold roughly 23%. Time point here: mouse harvest day 14 after allogeneic transplant. Tail vein injection delivered 10^7 T-cell-depleted bone marrow cells and 10^6 splenic CD5+ T cells. Mice had MHC-mismatched B6 into BALB/c GVHD, sampled day 7 or 14. The sample originates from a study of tissue T cells after allogeneic stem cell transplantation. The study, taken as a whole, reports: Few T cell clones were shared across patients, but motif clusters showed tissue-specific shared signatures.

CDR1 is SGHLS and CDR2 is HYDKME in the germline V gene. The CDR3 is 14 residues long. Trimming removed 2 bases from V and 6 bases from J; junction bases left unmatched: 5. The material sequenced was gut tissue. The gene calls are TRBV12-2 and TRBJ2-5; TRBD1 matches at 9 bases. The receptor was isolated from a female BALB/c mouse given C57BL/6 T cells with graft-versus-host disease after an allogeneic hematopoietic cell transplant. The CDR3 here is CASSRRDRVDTQYF. Incomplete CDR3 DNA: TGTGCCAGCTCTCGCCGGGACAGGGTGGACACCCAGTAC.